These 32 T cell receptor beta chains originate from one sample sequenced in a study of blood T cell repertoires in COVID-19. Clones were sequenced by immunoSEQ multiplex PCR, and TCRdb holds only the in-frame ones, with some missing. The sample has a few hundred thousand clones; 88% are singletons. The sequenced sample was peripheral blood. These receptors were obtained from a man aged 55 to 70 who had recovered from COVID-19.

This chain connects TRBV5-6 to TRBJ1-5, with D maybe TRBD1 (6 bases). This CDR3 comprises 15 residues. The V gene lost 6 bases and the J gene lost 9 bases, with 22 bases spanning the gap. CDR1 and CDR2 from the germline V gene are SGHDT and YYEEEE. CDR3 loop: CASTSGPGETLPQHF. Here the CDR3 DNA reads TGTGCCAGCACCTCAGGCCCAGGGGAAACTTTGCCCCAGCATTTT.

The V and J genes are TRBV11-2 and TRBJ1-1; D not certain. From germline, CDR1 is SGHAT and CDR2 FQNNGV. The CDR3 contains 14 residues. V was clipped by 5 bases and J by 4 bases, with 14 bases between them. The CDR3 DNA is TGTGCCAGCAGCGCTCATCAGTTTGGCACTGAAGCTTTCTTT. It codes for CASSAHQFGTEAFF.

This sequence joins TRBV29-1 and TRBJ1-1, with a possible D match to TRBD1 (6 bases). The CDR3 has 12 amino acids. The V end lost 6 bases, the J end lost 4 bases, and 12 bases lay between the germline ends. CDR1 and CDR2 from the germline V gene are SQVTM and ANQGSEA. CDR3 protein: CSVERGPTEAFF. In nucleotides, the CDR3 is TGCAGCGTGGAGCGGGGGCCCACTGAAGCTTTCTTT.

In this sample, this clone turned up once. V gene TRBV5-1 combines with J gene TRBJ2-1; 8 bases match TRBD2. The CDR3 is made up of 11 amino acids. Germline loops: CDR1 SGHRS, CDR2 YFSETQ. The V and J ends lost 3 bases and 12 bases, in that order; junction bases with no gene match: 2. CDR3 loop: CASSSGGGQFF. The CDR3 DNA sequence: TGCGCCAGCAGCTCCGGGGGGGGGCAGTTCTTC.

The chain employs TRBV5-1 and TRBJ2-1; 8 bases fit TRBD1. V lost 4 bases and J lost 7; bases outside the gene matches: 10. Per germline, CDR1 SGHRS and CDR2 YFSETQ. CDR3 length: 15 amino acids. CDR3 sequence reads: CASSLDDRGGNEQFF. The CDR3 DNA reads TGCGCCAGCAGCCTGGACGACAGGGGCGGGAATGAGCAGTTCTTC.

CDR3 sequence (DNA): TGCGCCAGCACCCACAGCCGGGAGACTGAAGCTTTCTTT. Translated, it gives CASTHSRETEAFF. V and J are TRBV5-1 and TRBJ1-1; D gene ambiguous. V was trimmed by 6 bases and J by 5 bases, leaving 14 bases between them. Germline CDR1 SGHRS, CDR2 YFSETQ. The CDR3 contains 13 residues.

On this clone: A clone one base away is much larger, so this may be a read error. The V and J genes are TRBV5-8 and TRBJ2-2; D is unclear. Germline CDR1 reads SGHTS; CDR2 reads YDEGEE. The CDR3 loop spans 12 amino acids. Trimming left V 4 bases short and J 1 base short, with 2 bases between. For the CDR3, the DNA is TGTGCCAGCAGCCTGAACACCGGGGAGCTGTTTTTT. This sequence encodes CASSLNTGELFF.

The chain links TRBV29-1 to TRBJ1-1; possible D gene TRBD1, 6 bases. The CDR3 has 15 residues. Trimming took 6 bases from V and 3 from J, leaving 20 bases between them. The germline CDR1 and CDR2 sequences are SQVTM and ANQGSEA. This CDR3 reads CSVRMSGGRDTEAFF. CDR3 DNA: TGCAGCGTGCGGATGTCCGGGGGGCGGGACACTGAAGCTTTCTTT.

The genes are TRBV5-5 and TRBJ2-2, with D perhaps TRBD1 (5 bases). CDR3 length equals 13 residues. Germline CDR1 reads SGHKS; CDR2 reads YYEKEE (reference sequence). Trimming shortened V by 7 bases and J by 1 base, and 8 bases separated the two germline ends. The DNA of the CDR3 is TGTGCCAGCGGGCAGGGGAACACCGGGGAGCTGTTTTTT. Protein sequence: CASGQGNTGELFF.

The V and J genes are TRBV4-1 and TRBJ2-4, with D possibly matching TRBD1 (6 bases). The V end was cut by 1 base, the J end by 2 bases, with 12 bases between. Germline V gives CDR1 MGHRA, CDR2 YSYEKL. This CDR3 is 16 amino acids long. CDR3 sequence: CASSQVPGQTKNIQYF. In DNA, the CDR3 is TGCGCCAGCAGCCAAGTTCCCGGACAGACCAAAAACATTCAGTACTTC.

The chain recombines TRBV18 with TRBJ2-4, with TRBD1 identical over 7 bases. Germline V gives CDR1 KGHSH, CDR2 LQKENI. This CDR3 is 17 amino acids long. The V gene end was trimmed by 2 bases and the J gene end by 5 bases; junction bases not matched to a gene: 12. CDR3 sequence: CASSPSVPTGLENIQYF. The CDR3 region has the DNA TGTGCCAGCTCACCATCAGTACCGACAGGGCTAGAAAACATTCAGTACTTC.

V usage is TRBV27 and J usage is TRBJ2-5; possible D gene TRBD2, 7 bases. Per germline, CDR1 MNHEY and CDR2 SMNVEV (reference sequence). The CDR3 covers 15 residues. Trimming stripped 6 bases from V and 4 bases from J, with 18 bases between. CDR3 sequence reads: CASRTGGPGRETQYF. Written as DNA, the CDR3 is TGTGCCAGCAGGACCGGGGGGCCGGGGAGAGAGACCCAGTACTTC.

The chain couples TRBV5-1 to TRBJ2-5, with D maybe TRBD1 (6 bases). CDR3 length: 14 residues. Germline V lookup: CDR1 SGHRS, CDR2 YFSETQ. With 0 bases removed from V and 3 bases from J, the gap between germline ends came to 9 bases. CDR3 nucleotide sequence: TGCGCCAGCAGCTTGGTTTCAGGGGAAGAGACCCAGTACTTC. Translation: CASSLVSGEETQYF.

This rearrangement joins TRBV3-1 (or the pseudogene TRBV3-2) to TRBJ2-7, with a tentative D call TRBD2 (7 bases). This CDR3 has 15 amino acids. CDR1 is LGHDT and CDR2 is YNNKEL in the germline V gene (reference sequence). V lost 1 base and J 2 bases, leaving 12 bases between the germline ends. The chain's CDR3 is CASSQVGGPAYEQYF. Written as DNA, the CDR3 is TGTGCCAGCAGCCAAGTCGGGGGGCCGGCCTACGAGCAGTACTTC.

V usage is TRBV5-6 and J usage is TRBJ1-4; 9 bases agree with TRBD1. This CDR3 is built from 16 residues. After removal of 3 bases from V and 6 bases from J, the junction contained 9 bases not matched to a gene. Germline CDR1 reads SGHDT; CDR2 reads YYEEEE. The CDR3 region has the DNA TGTGCCAGCAGCTCCGGGACAGGGTCGGGTGATGAAAAACTGTTTTTT. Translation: CASSSGTGSGDEKLFF.

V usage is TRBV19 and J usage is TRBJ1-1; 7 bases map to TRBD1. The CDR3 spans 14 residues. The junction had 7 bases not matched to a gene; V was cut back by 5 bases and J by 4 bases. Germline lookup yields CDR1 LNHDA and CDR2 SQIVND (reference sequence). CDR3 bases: TGTGCCAGTAGTTTCAGACAGGGAACCACTGAAGCTTTCTTT. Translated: CASSFRQGTTEAFF.

The CDR3 bases are TGTGCCAGCAGCCCAGCGCAACCTAGCGGGGGGGCGGGTGAGCAGTTCTTC. It specifies CASSPAQPSGGAGEQFF. The chain recombines TRBV3-1 (or the pseudogene TRBV3-2) with TRBJ2-1; 12 bases are a match to TRBD2. J gave up 9 bases and V 4 bases, and 13 bases lay outside the gene matches. Germline CDR1 is LGHDT and CDR2 is YNNKEL (reference sequence). This CDR3 spans 17 amino acids.

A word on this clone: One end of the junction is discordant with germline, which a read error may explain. This chain's CDR3 is CENRTSGGRLNTGELFF. As DNA, the CDR3 is TGCGAAAATCGGACTAGCGGGGGGCGCCTGAACACCGGGGAGCTGTTTTTT. V usage is TRBV24-1 and J usage is TRBJ2-2; 14 bases map to TRBD2. Germline-derived CDR1 and CDR2 are KGHDR and SFDVKD. The CDR3 is 17 residues long.

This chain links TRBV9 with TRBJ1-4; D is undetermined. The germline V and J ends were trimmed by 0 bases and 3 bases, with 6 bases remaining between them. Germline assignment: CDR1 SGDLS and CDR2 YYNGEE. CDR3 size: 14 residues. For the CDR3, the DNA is TGTGCCAGCAGCGTAGCGGGTGCTAATGAAAAACTGTTTTTT. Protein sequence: CASSVAGANEKLFF.

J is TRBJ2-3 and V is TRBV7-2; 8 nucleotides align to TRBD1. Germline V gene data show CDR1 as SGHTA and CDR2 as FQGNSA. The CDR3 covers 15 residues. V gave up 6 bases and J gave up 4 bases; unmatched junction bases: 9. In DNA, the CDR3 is TGTGCCAGCAGAAGGGGGACAGGTGGGGCAGATACGCAGTATTTT. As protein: CASRRGTGGADTQYF.

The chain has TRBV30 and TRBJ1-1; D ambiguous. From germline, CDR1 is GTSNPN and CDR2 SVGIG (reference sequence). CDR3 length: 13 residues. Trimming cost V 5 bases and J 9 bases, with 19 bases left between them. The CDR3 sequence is CAWDPISGGKAFF. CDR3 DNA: TGTGCCTGGGACCCGATATCTGGCGGGAAAGCTTTCTTT.

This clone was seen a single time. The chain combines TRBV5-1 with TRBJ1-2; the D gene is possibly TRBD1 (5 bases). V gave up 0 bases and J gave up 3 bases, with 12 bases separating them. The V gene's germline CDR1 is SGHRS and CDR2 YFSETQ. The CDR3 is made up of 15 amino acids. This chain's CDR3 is CASSLDFRGYYGYTF. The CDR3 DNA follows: TGCGCCAGCAGCTTGGATTTTCGGGGGTACTATGGCTACACCTTC.

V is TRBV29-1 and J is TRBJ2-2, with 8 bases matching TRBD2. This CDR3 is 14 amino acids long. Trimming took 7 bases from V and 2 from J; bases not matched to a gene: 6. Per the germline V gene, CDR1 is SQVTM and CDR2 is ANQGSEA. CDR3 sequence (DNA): TGCAGCGGGCGGGGGGCCCCAAACACCGGGGAGCTGTTTTTT. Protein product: CSGRGAPNTGELFF.

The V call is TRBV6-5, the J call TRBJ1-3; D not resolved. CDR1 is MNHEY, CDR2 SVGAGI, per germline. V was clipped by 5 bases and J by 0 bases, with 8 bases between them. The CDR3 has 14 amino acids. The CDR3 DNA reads TGTGCCAGCAGTCCCCGGTCCTCTGGAAACACCATATATTTT. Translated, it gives CASSPRSSGNTIYF.

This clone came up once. This chain's CDR3 is CASSRDVRNTEAFF. The DNA of the CDR3 is TGTGCCAGCAGCCGGGATGTCCGGAACACTGAAGCTTTCTTT. V and J are TRBV7-2 and TRBJ1-1, with D uncertain. The length of the CDR3 is 14 residues. Germline-derived CDR1 and CDR2 are SGHTA and FQGNSA. The germline V and J ends were trimmed by 5 bases and 1 base, with 11 bases remaining between them.

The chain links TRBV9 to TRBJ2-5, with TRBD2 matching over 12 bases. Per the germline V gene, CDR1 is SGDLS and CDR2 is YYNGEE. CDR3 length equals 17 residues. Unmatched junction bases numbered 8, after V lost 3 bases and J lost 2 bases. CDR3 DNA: TGTGCCAGCAGCGCAGCTACTAGCGGGGGGATACAAGAGACCCAGTACTTC. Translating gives CASSAATSGGIQETQYF.

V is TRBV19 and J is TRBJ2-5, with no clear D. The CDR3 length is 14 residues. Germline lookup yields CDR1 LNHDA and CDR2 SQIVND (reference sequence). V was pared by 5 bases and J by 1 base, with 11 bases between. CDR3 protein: CASSPSWAQETQYF. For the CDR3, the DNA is TGTGCCAGTAGTCCCTCCTGGGCCCAAGAGACCCAGTACTTC.

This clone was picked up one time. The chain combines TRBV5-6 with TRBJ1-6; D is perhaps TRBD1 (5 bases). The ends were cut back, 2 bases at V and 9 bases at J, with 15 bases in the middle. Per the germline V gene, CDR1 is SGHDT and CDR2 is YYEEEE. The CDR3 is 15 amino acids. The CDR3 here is CASSFFRAQGSPLHF. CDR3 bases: TGTGCCAGCAGCTTCTTCCGGGCCCAGGGTTCACCCCTCCACTTT.

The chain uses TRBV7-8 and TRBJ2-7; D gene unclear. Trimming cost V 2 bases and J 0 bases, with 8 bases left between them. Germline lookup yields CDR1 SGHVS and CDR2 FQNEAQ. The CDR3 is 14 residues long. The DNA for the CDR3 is TGTGCCAGCAGCTTAATCTTTAGCTCCTACGAGCAGTACTTC. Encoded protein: CASSLIFSSYEQYF.

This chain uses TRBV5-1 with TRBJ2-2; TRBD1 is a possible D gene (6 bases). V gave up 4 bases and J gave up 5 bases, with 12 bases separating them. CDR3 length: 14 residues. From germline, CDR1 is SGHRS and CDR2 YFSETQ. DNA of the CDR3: TGCGCCAGCAGCCCACAGGGAAGGACCGGGGAGCTGTTTTTT. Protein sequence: CASSPQGRTGELFF.

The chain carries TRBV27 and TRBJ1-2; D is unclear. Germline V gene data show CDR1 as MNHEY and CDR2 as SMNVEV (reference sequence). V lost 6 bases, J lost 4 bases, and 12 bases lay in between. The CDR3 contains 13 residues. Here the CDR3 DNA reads TGTGCCAGCAGCCCGAGTGGTTTCTATGGCTACACCTTC. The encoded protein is CASSPSGFYGYTF.

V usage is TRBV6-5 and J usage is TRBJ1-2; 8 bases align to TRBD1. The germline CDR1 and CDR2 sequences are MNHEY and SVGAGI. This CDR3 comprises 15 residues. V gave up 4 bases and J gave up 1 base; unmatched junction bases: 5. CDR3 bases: TGTGCCAGCAGTTTACTCACAGGGGGTAACTATGGCTACACCTTC. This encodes CASSLLTGGNYGYTF.